The rows below give T cell receptor beta chains drawn from one sample of a study of OX40 agonist ivuxolimab in advanced cancers. Assay: immunoSEQ multiplex PCR; the TCRdb copy retains only in-frame clones and omits some. The sample comprises 40,000 or so clones, just under 90% of which are singletons, and about a third rests with the top ten. Sequencing was performed on CD4+ or CD8+ T cells sorted from blood, taken in a trial of the OX40 agonist ivuxolimab. Receptors originate from an adult with an advanced solid tumor such as melanoma, head and neck, liver or kidney cancer. CDR3s include the opening cysteine and the closing phenylalanine or tryptophan. The D gene is left open where the match is weak. Rows may omit the clone size; those that give it use once, few, many or a size class.

TRBD2,TRBV7-6,TRBJ2-5,once,CASSSQVSGTRVETQYF,TGTGCCAGCAGCTCCCAAGTTAGCGGGACTCGTGTAGAGACCCAGTACTTC
-,TRBV7-9,TRBJ2-7,-,CASSLGSLSYEQYF,TGTGCCAGCAGCTTAGGTTCTTTATCCTACGAGCAGTACTTC
-,TRBV19,TRBJ2-1,-,CASSAPTGTGPYNEQFF,TGTGCCAGTAGTGCTCCGACAGGGACTGGGCCCTACAATGAGCAGTTCTTC
-,TRBV19,TRBJ2-1,-,CASSLAREYNEQFF,TGTGCCAGTAGCTTGGCCAGGGAGTACAATGAGCAGTTCTTC
-,TRBV19,TRBJ2-7,-,CASSPQGGPYEQYF,TGTGCCAGTAGTCCGCAAGGGGGGCCCTACGAGCAGTACTTC
-,TRBV7-9,TRBJ2-3,-,CASSRSTYTQYF,TGTGCCAGCAGCCGGAGCACGTATACGCAGTATTTT
-,TRBV25-1,TRBJ2-2,-,CASRGRDGELFF,TGTGCCAGCAGGGGCCGGGACGGGGAGCTGTTTTTT
TRBD2,TRBV5-1,TRBJ2-7,-,CASSTTSGSSYEQYF,TGCGCCAGCAGCACCACTAGCGGGAGCAGCTACGAGCAGTACTTC
-,TRBV7-2,TRBJ2-2,-,CASSLEWGKMGELFF,TGTGCCAGCAGCTTGGAGTGGGGGAAGATGGGGGAGCTGTTTTTT
TRBD1,TRBV4-1,TRBJ1-2,-,CASSQGGYRGGGYGYTF,TGCGCCAGCAGCCAAGGAGGCTACAGGGGCGGTGGATATGGCTACACCTTC
-,TRBV5-4,TRBJ2-5,-,CASSFQETQYF,TGTGCCAGCAGCTTCCAAGAGACCCAGTACTTC
-,TRBV6-6,TRBJ2-4,-,CASRTENIQYF,TGTGCCAGCAGGACCGAAAACATTCAGTACTTC
TRBD2,TRBV10-3,TRBJ2-1,-,CAISEGLAGDEQFF,TGTGCCATCAGTGAGGGACTAGCGGGAGATGAGCAGTTCTTC
-,TRBV19,TRBJ2-1,once,CASSMFGGSSYNEQFF,TGTGCCAGTAGTATGTTCGGCGGTAGCTCCTACAATGAGCAGTTCTTC
-,TRBV6-1,TRBJ2-1,-,CASSEAETVEQFF,TGTGCCAGCAGTGAAGCCGAGACAGTTGAGCAGTTCTTC
TRBD1,TRBV18,TRBJ1-2,-,CASSDRDRPNYGYTF,TGTGCCAGCTCAGACCGGGACAGACCTAACTATGGCTACACCTTC
TRBD2,TRBV6-5,TRBJ2-3,medium-sized,CASSYVVAGTDTQYF,TGTGCCAGCAGTTACGTGGTAGCGGGGACAGATACGCAGTATTTT
-,TRBV7-9,TRBJ1-6,-,CASSYTRVAEWALHF,TGTGCCAGCAGCTACACCCGGGTTGCGGAGTGGGCCCTCCACTTT
-,TRBV6-1,TRBJ2-3,-,CASNVKGTDTQYF,TGTGCCAGCAACGTAAAGGGGACAGATACGCAGTATTTT
-,TRBV6-6,TRBJ1-1,-,CASSADMNTEAFF,TGTGCCAGCAGTGCGGACATGAACACTGAAGCTTTCTTT
-,TRBV18,TRBJ1-5,few,CASSPGRDQPQHF,TGTGCCAGCTCACCTGGAAGGGATCAGCCCCAGCATTTT
-,TRBV6-1,TRBJ1-1,-,CASSVGLSNTEAFF,TGTGCCAGCAGTGTGGGGCTCTCGAACACTGAAGCTTTCTTT
-,TRBV6-5,TRBJ2-7,-,CASSYSNGGGLREQYF,TGTGCCAGCAGTTACTCGAACGGAGGGGGGCTCAGGGAGCAGTACTTC
-,TRBV5-4,TRBJ2-1,-,CASSSPPWRVHEQFF,TGTGCCAGCAGCTCCCCGCCCTGGCGGGTGCATGAGCAGTTCTTC
-,TRBV27,TRBJ2-5,-,CASSFIRAGETQYF,TGTGCCAGCAGTTTTATACGGGCGGGAGAGACCCAGTACTTC
-,TRBV6-5,TRBJ2-7,-,CASSYSTGREQYF,TGTGCCAGCAGTTACTCGACCGGGCGGGAGCAGTACTTC
TRBD1,TRBV11-2,TRBJ1-6,once,CASSPAGQQNSPLHF,TGTGCCAGCAGCCCCGCGGGACAGCAGAATTCACCCCTCCACTTT
-,TRBV2,TRBJ2-2,-,CASSQGATGELFF,TGTGCCAGCTCCCAAGGGGCCACCGGGGAGCTGTTTTTT
TRBD1,TRBV10-3,TRBJ1-6,-,CAILQGAGSPLHF,TGTGCCATCCTACAGGGGGCTGGCTCACCCCTCCACTTT
-,TRBV4-3,TRBJ2-7,-,CASSQGVGARSYEQYF,TGCGCCAGCAGCCAAGGAGTGGGGGCTAGGTCCTACGAGCAGTACTTC
-,TRBV11-2,TRBJ2-2,-,CASSLVRQTGELFF,TGTGCCAGCAGCTTAGTGCGGCAGACCGGGGAGCTGTTTTTT
-,TRBV5-4,TRBJ2-3,-,CASTPDRLDTQYF,TGTGCCAGCACCCCAGATCGGTTAGATACGCAGTATTTT
-,TRBV5-6,TRBJ1-3,-,CASSLVSGGGNTIYF,TGTGCCAGCAGCTTGGTATCCGGGGGTGGAAACACCATATATTTT
-,TRBV4-2,TRBJ1-2,-,CASSQDWTDQNYGYTF,TGTGCCAGCAGCCAAGATTGGACCGACCAAAACTATGGCTACACCTTC
TRBD1,TRBV19,TRBJ1-5,-,CASSMRVGDSNQPQHF,TGTGCCAGTAGTATGCGCGTTGGGGACAGTAATCAGCCCCAGCATTTT
TRBD2,TRBV6-6,TRBJ2-7,-,CASSDGLAGDYEQYF,TGTGCCAGCAGCGACGGACTAGCGGGAGACTACGAGCAGTACTTC
-,TRBV7-9,TRBJ2-2,-,CASSRLGDRELFF,TGTGCCAGCAGCAGACTAGGGGACCGGGAGCTGTTTTTT
TRBD2,TRBV28,TRBJ2-3,-,CASSLGGDTQYF,TGTGCCAGCAGTTTGGGGGGGGATACGCAGTATTTT
TRBD1,TRBV6-5,TRBJ2-7,-,CASSYSEAGGGYEQYF,TGTGCCAGCAGTTACTCGGAGGCAGGGGGCGGATACGAGCAGTACTTC
-,TRBV2,TRBJ2-7,-,CASNAEMKAYEQYF,TGTGCCAGCAATGCCGAAATGAAAGCCTACGAGCAGTACTTC
-,TRBV13,TRBJ2-1,-,CASTRDTTYNEQFF,TGTGCCAGCACTCGGGACACCACCTACAATGAGCAGTTCTTC
-,TRBV4-2,TRBJ1-2,-,CASSQAVGAVNYGYTF,TGTGCCAGCAGCCAAGCTGTGGGAGCGGTGAACTATGGCTACACCTTC
-,TRBV5-1,TRBJ2-1,-,CASSSTTAVNEQFF,TGCGCCAGCAGCTCTACTACGGCGGTTAATGAGCAGTTCTTC
-,TRBV12-2,TRBJ2-7,-,CASPPNQGPYEQYF,TGTGCAAGTCCCCCCAATCAAGGACCCTACGAGCAGTACTTC
TRBD2,TRBV25-1,TRBJ2-1,-,CASTSTSGSDEQFF,TGTGCCAGCACTAGTACTAGCGGGAGTGATGAGCAGTTCTTC
-,TRBV15,TRBJ2-1,-,CATSIPWDSRGGEQFF,TGTGCCACCAGTATACCATGGGACTCCAGAGGGGGTGAGCAGTTCTTC
TRBD2,TRBV6-6,TRBJ2-5,-,CASSYSRSGTQETQYF,TGTGCCAGCAGTTACTCGAGGAGCGGGACCCAAGAGACCCAGTACTTC
-,TRBV2,TRBJ1-5,medium-sized,CASSGPRNQPQHF,TGTGCCAGCAGTGGCCCACGCAATCAGCCCCAGCATTTT
-,TRBV11-2,TRBJ1-5,few,CASSLNGQNSNQPQHF,TGTGCCAGCAGCTTAAACGGCCAGAATAGCAATCAGCCCCAGCATTTT
TRBD2,TRBV5-1,TRBJ2-5,-,CASSRGLTQETQYF,TGCGCCAGCAGCCGGGGACTAACGCAAGAGACCCAGTACTTC
-,TRBV11-2,TRBJ2-7,-,CASSSIARLEQYF,TGTGCCAGCAGCTCGATTGCGCGTCTGGAGCAGTACTTC
TRBD2,TRBV6-1,TRBJ2-1,-,CASSSGSSYNEQFF,TGTGCCAGCAGTAGCGGGAGCTCCTACAATGAGCAGTTCTTC
TRBD2,TRBV7-9,TRBJ2-2,-,CASSQRRGGTGELFF,TGTGCCAGCAGCCAGCGGCGGGGGGGCACCGGGGAGCTGTTTTTT